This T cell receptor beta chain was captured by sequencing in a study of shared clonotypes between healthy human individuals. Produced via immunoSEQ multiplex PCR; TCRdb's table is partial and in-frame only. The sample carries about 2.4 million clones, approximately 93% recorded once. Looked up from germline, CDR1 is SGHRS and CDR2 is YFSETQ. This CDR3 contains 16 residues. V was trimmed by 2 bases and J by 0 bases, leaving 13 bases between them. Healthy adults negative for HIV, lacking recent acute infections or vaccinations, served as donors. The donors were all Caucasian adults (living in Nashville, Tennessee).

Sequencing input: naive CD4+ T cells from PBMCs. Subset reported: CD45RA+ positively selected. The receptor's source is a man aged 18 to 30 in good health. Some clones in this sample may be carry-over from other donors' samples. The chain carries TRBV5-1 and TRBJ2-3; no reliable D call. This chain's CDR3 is CASSFGPGPSTDTQYF. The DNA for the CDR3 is TGCGCCAGCAGCTTTGGTCCGGGCCCAAGCACAGATACGCAGTATTTT.